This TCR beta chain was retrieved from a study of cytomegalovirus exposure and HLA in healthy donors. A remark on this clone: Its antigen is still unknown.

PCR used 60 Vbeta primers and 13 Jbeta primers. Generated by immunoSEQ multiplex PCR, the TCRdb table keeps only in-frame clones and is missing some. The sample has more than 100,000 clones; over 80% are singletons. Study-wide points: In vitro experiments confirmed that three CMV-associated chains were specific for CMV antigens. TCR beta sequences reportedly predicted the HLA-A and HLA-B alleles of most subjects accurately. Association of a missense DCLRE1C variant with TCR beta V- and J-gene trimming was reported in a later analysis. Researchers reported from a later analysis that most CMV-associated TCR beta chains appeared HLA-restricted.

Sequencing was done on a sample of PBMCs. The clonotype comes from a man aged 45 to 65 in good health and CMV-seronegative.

CDR3 loop: CASSKAAAGGCEKLFF. CDR3 bases: TGTGCCAGCAGCAAAGCGGCGGCAGGGGGCTGTGAAAAACTGTTTTTT. The chain employs TRBV21-1 and TRBJ1-4; the table's D call, TRBD1, was not checked against the DNA. TRBV21-1 is labeled a pseudogene. The CDR3 runs 16 residues.